Below, 6 T cell receptor beta chains from the same sample are listed, as sequenced in a study of blood T cell repertoires in COVID-19. Produced via immunoSEQ multiplex PCR; TCRdb's table is partial and in-frame only. The sample has more than 65,000 clones; approximately 82% are singletons. Source material: peripheral blood. Receptor source: a human donor in a cohort sampled during active COVID-19.

The chain links TRBV5-1 to TRBJ2-7; D may be TRBD2 (6 bases). The CDR3 is 14 residues long. Trimming pared 5 bases from V and 3 bases from J, leaving 15 bases between. From germline, CDR1 is SGHRS and CDR2 YFSETQ. CDR3 sequence reads: CASSPGDQSYEQYF. Written as DNA, the CDR3 is TGCGCCAGCAGTCCGGGGGACCAGAGCTACGAGCAGTACTTC.

This chain links TRBV10-3 with TRBJ2-1, with 11 bases aligning to TRBD1. The V gene's germline CDR1 is ENHRY and CDR2 SYGVKD. J was trimmed by 5 bases and V by 11 bases; bases with no gene match: 11. This CDR3 is 15 amino acids long. CDR3 sequence (DNA): TGTGCCCTCAAAGTGGGGACAGGGGGGCACAATGAGCAGTTCTTC. Translation: CALKVGTGGHNEQFF.

J is TRBJ2-5 and V is TRBV6-2 or TRBV6-3, with D maybe TRBD2 (6 bases). This CDR3 has 16 amino acids. Trimming removed 1 base from V and 1 base from J, with 13 bases in between. Germline V gene data show CDR1 as MNHEY and CDR2 as SVGEGT. CDR3 sequence (DNA): TGTGCCAGCAGTTACTTGGAGGGGAGATCCCAAGAGACCCAGTACTTC. Its translation: CASSYLEGRSQETQYF.

The chain carries TRBV10-3 and TRBJ2-1; 10 bases match TRBD2. The CDR3 sequence is 14 residues long. Germline V lookup: CDR1 ENHRY, CDR2 SYGVKD. V was clipped by 11 bases and J by 6 bases; unmatched bases: 10. This CDR3 reads CALGTSVSLNEQFF. CDR3 in DNA: TGTGCCTTAGGGACTAGCGTTTCCCTCAATGAGCAGTTCTTC.

This chain connects TRBV9 to TRBJ2-2, with D possibly being TRBD1 (6 bases). The CDR3 is 15 residues long. Germline V gene data show CDR1 as SGDLS and CDR2 as YYNGEE. The V end was cut by 4 bases, the J end by 1 base, with 11 bases between. CDR3 coding DNA: TGTGCCAGCAGCCTGGGGGCGGGGAACACCGGGGAGCTGTTTTTT. Translated, it gives CASSLGAGNTGELFF.

This CDR3 reads CASSLGTGLQPQHF. DNA for the CDR3: TGTGCCAGCAGCCTGGGGACAGGGCTTCAGCCCCAGCATTTT. The chain links TRBV3-1 (or the pseudogene TRBV3-2) to TRBJ1-5; the match to TRBD1 covers 9 bases. This CDR3 spans 14 amino acids. Germline V gene data show CDR1 as LGHDT and CDR2 as YNNKEL (reference sequence). With V trimmed by 4 bases and J by 6 bases, 4 bases remained unmatched.